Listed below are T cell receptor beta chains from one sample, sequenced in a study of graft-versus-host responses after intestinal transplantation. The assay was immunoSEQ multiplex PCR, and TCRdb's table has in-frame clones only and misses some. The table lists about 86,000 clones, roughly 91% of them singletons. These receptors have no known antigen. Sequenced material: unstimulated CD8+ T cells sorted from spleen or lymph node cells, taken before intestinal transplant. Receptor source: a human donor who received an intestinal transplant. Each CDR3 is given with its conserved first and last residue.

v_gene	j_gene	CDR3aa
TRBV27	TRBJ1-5	CASSPISGIDQPQHF
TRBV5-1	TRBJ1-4	CASSAGANEKLFF
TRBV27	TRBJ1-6	CASSLLLQPNSPLHF
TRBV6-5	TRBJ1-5	CASTPGVNQPQHF
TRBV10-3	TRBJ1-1	CAISADTWNTEAFF
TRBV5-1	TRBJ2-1	CASSLGTGDHNEQFF
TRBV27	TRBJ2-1	CASSQTSGEHNEQFF
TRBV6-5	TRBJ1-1	CASSSPGPRGPEAFF
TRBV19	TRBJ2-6	CASSTGTALSGANVLTF
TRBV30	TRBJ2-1	CAWSEAGRERPYNEQFF
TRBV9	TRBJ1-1	CASSPLTQPGTEAFF
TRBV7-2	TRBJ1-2	CASSRPEQGPSWGYTF
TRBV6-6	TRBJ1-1	CASSPEGLPNGSEAFF
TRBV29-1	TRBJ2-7	CSVTDRSYEQYF
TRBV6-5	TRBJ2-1	CASSIARGSSNEQFF
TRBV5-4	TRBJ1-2	CASSVQQGARGYGYTF
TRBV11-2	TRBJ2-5	CASSLSPAGDQETQYF
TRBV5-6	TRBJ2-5	CASSQGETQYF
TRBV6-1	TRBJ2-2	CAGFSVNTGELFF
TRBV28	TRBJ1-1	CAVSDRHEAFF
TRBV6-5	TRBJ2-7	CASSYELAGDHEQYF
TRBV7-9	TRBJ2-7	CASSTGTSGRKHRDEQYF
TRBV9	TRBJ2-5	CASSVGFSGGQETQYF
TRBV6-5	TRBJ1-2	CASSYGQGNYGYTF
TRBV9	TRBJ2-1	CASSAPRLLSSYNEQFF
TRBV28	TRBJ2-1	CASHGQGEGNEQFF